This T cell receptor beta chain was captured in a study of T-cell reconstitution after alpha-beta-depleted transplantation in children. General study results and limits: T-cell numbers and diversity, one year after transplant, stemmed largely from T cells that were newly produced.

A library of TCRbeta sequences, prepared with unique molecular identifiers, was generated. Via MiXCR, TCRdb re-called the PCR reads, giving one row per CDR3 protein. Of about 300,000 distinct CDR3 sequences in the sample, 6.5% to 9% were seen once. At least ten counts were recorded for this clonotype. Its antigen is not known. The CDR3 totals 18 residues. The junction had 7 bases not matched to a gene; V was cut back by 5 bases and J by 1 base. This TCR was recovered from a female patient aged 2-9 years who had a stem cell transplant for Fanconi anemia, so the T cells may come from the graft donor. The chain uses TRBV12-3 or TRBV12-4 and TRBJ2-3, with 15 bases that match TRBD2. Sequenced here: peripheral blood, sampled 360 days after TCRalphabeta/CD19-depleted stem cell transplant. The CDR3 region has the DNA TGTGCCAGCAGTCAAGGACTAGCGGGGGGGCCAGGCACAGATACGCAGTATTTT. Translating it yields CASSQGLAGGPGTDTQYF.